This TCR beta chain was observed in a study of control samples from healthy donors and cancer patients. Clones were sequenced by immunoSEQ multiplex PCR, and TCRdb holds only the in-frame ones, with some missing. The sample carries 160,000 or so clones, 85% to 95% recorded once. V gave up 11 bases and J gave up 4 bases, with 11 bases separating them. Germline V lookup: CDR1 SNHLY, CDR2 FYNNEI. The CDR3 has 11 amino acids. Input material: blood. V gene TRBV2 combines with J gene TRBJ1-2; D remains ambiguous. This clonotype originated in a woman between 40 and 50 years old in good health. CDR3 sequence (DNA): TGTGCCGGAAGAATAGGCTATGGCTACACCTTC. Translation gives CAGRIGYGYTF. The whole variable domain, remainder taken from reference TRBV2 and TRBJ1-2, is EPEVTQTPSHQVTQMGQEVILRCVPISNHLYFYWYRQILGQKVEFLVSFYNNEISEKSEIFDDQFSVERPDGSNFTLKIRSTKLEDSAMYFCAGRIGYGYTFGSGTRLTVV.